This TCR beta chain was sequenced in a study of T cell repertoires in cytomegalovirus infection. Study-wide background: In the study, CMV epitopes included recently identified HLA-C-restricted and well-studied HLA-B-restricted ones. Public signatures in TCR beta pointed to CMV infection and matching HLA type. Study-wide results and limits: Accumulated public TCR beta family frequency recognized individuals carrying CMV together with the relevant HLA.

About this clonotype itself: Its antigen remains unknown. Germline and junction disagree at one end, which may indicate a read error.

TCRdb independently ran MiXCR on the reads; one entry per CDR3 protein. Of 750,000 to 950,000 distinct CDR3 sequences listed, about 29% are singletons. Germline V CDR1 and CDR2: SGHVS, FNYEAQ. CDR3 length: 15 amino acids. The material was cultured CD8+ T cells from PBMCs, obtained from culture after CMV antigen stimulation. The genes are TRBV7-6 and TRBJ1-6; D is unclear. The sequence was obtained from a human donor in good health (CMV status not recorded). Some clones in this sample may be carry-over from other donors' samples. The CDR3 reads CASSLYPGGNSPLHF. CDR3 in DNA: TGTGCTAGCAGCTTATATCCGGGAGGGAATTCACCCCTCCACTTT.